The TCR beta chain described here comes from a study of siplizumab effects on memory and regulatory T cells. Method: immunoSEQ multiplex PCR; TCRdb's copy keeps in-frame clones and lacks some. Altogether approximately 60,000 clones are present, 96% being singletons, with the ten largest covering 0.095%. This clone was recorded only once. Its antigen remains unknown. The V and J ends lost 0 bases and 4 bases respectively, with 21 bases between them. Germline assignment: CDR1 MNHEY and CDR2 SMNVEV (reference sequence). The CDR3 totals 18 residues. Study results and limitations: Roughly 80-97% of proliferating clones (CD4+ or CD8+) could not be assigned a naive or memory phenotype.

The gene calls are TRBV27 and TRBJ2-5; a possible D gene is TRBD2 (5 bases). The sample taken for sequencing was naive CD8+ T cells sorted from blood. This sequence originates from a human donor in good health. DNA of the CDR3: TGTGCCAGCAGTTTATCGGCCGGACTCCAACCTTCCCCAGAGACCCAGTACTTC. Amino acid sequence: CASSLSAGLQPSPETQYF.